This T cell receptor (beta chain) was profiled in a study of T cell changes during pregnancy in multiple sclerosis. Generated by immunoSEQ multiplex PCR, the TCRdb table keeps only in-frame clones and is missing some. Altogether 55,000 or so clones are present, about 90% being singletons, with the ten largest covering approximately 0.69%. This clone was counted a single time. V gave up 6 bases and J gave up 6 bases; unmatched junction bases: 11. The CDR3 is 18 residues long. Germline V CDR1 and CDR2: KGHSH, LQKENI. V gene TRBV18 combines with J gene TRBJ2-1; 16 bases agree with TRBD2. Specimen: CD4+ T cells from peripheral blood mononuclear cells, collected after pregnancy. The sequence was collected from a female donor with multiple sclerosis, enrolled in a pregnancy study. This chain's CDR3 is CASSSTGTSGGAFNEQFF. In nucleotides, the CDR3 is TGTGCCAGCTCGTCGACCGGGACTAGCGGGGGGGCGTTCAATGAGCAGTTCTTC.